This passage covers 20 T cell receptor beta chains from one sample sequenced in a study of T cells in Graves' hyperthyroidism and ophthalmopathy. Authors of the study amplified TCR beta CDR3 regions from RNA transcripts. The HTBI set primed first-round TCR CDR3 RT-PCR. TCRdb independently ran MiXCR on the multiplex PCR reads; one entry per CDR3 protein. The repertoire holds about 320,000 distinct CDR3 sequences, with approximately 15% as singletons. The sample was blood. All receptors come from a man aged 25-40 years with Graves' hyperthyroidism.

This clonotype was seen repeatedly, ten times or more. The genes are TRBV10-3 and TRBJ2-7; TRBD1 is a possible D gene (6 bases). The CDR3 length is 15 residues. Trimming removed 2 bases from V and 4 bases from J, with 15 bases in between. The germline V gene has CDR1 ENHRY and CDR2 SYGVKD. CDR3 DNA sequence: TGTGCCATCAGTGAGCAGGGGCCGGTACGTTACGAGCAGTACTTC. Encoded protein: CAISEQGPVRYEQYF.

Ten or more counts support this clonotype. The chain uses TRBV20-1 and TRBJ2-7; 10 bases agree with TRBD1. Germline V gene data show CDR1 as DFQATT and CDR2 as SNEGSKA (reference sequence). The J segment lost 3 bases and the V segment lost 4 bases, leaving 9 bases of the junction unmatched. This CDR3 is built from 15 residues. For the CDR3, the DNA is TGCAGTGCTATCCTCCAGGGACAGGGGCTCTACGAGCAGTACTTC. Protein sequence: CSAILQGQGLYEQYF.

This rearrangement joins TRBV5-1 to TRBJ1-2; perhaps TRBD1 as D (6 bases). Trimming removed 3 bases at V and 0 bases at J, with 18 bases between. CDR3 length equals 17 residues. Looked up from germline, CDR1 is SGHRS and CDR2 is YFSETQ. In DNA, the CDR3 is TGCGCCAGCAGCTCCTACCTCCAGGGGAGGGCTAACTATGGCTACACCTTC. As protein: CASSSYLQGRANYGYTF.

This clonotype was seen at least ten times. V gene TRBV19 combines with J gene TRBJ2-2, with 8 nucleotides matching TRBD1. V trimming: 10 bases; J trimming: 5 bases; junction bases outside the gene matches: 6. CDR1 and CDR2 (germline): LNHDA, SQIVND (reference sequence). The CDR3 has 13 residues. The CDR3 here is CATGGGPTGELFF. CDR3 in DNA: TGTGCCACAGGGGGCGGTCCGACCGGGGAGCTGTTTTTT.

This clonotype was recorded many times. This chain uses TRBV3-1 with TRBJ1-1; TRBD1 might be the D (5 bases). CDR3 length: 16 amino acids. Deletions cut 4 bases from V and 2 bases from J, with 17 bases between. Germline assignment: CDR1 LGHDT and CDR2 YNNKEL (reference sequence). The DNA for the CDR3 is TGTGCCAGCAGCCCCGACGGAAGGGGTCTTAACACTGAAGCTTTCTTT. This encodes CASSPDGRGLNTEAFF.

This clonotype was picked up many times. This chain joins TRBV6-5 and TRBJ2-7; either TRBD1 or TRBD2 may fit D (5 bases each). The CDR3 has 15 amino acids. CDR1 is MNHEY and CDR2 is SVGAGI in the germline V gene. V was clipped by 0 bases and J by 6 bases, with 15 bases between them. Here the CDR3 reads CASSYSREGRGEQYF. The CDR3 nucleotides read TGTGCCAGCAGTTACTCGAGAGAGGGGCGCGGCGAGCAGTACTTC.

CDR3 amino acids: CASSSDGAEYEQYF. CDR3 DNA: TGTGCCAGCAGCTCCGACGGAGCCGAGTACGAGCAGTACTTC. The chain couples TRBV6-2 or TRBV6-3 to TRBJ2-7, with D uncertain. The V end lost 6 bases, the J end lost 4 bases, and 16 bases lay between the germline ends. The germline gives CDR1 MNHEY, CDR2 SVGEGT. This CDR3 contains 14 residues.

This clonotype was counted between two and nine times. V gene TRBV4-1 combines with J gene TRBJ2-7; tentative D call: TRBD2 (6 bases). V lost 5 bases, J lost 2 bases, and 7 bases lay in between. Germline V gene sequence: CDR1 MGHRA, CDR2 YSYEKL. This CDR3 has 12 residues. The CDR3: CASSGGTYEQYF. The DNA for the CDR3 is TGCGCCAGCAGCGGCGGGACCTACGAGCAGTACTTC.

This clonotype was seen only a few times. The V call is TRBV6-1, the J call TRBJ2-5, with D possibly matching TRBD1 (5 bases). Between the trimmed V and J ends, which lost 8 bases and 2 bases, there was a span of 18 bases. The CDR3 is 15 amino acids. Germline CDR1 MNHNS, CDR2 SASEGT. The CDR3 DNA reads as TGTGCCAGCGGTAGGGGTGAGAGCGTACAAGAGACCCAGTACTTC. This encodes CASGRGESVQETQYF.

This clonotype was found many times. The genes are TRBV2 and TRBJ1-5; D is unclear. The germline V and J ends were trimmed by 7 bases and 8 bases, with 15 bases remaining between them. This CDR3 contains 13 residues. CDR1 is SNHLY and CDR2 is FYNNEI in the germline V gene. The CDR3 nucleotides read TGTGCCAGCATTCGAGATATGTACGAGCCCCAGCATTTT. Translation gives CASIRDMYEPQHF.

There are many counts of this clonotype. The chain uses TRBV12-3 or TRBV12-4 and TRBJ2-7; TRBD1 aligns across 11 bases. There are 14 residues in the CDR3. Trimming removed 5 bases from V and 4 bases from J; junction bases left unmatched: 4. The CDR3 sequence: CASSIRDRGYEQYF. CDR3 nucleotides: TGTGCCAGCAGTATCCGGGACAGGGGGTACGAGCAGTACTTC.

The table lists this clonotype with many counts. The chain uses TRBV7-8 and TRBJ2-7, with TRBD2 identical over 11 bases. V lost 5 bases to trimming and J lost 3 bases; unmatched junction nucleotides: 9. This CDR3 region has 16 residues. Germline lookup yields CDR1 SGHVS and CDR2 FQNEAQ. CDR3 protein: CASSHGRLAGIYEQYF. The DNA of the CDR3 is TGTGCCAGCAGCCACGGTAGACTAGCGGGGATCTACGAGCAGTACTTC.

Many counts were recorded for this clonotype. V and J are TRBV6-1 and TRBJ1-5; D is unclear. Germline CDR1 reads MNHNS; CDR2 reads SASEGT. The CDR3 covers 15 residues. The V and J ends lost 6 bases and 3 bases respectively, with 15 bases between them. Here the CDR3 reads CASRAGRLLNQPQHF. For the CDR3, the DNA is TGTGCCAGCAGAGCCGGGCGGCTCCTCAATCAGCCCCAGCATTTT.

The gene calls are TRBV5-1 and TRBJ2-3, with 10 bases identical to TRBD2. CDR1 SGHRS and CDR2 YFSETQ come from the germline V gene. V trimming: 3 bases; J trimming: 7 bases; junction bases outside the gene matches: 5. The CDR3 sequence is 14 residues long. CDR3 bases: TGCGCCAGCAGCTCTGGACTAGCGGCGTATACGCAGTATTTT. Its translation: CASSSGLAAYTQYF. The complete variable domain, with remaining parts taken from reference TRBV5-1 and TRBJ2-3, reads KAGVTQTPRYLIKTRGQQVTLSCSPISGHRSVSWYQQTPGQGLQFLFEYFSETQRNKGNFPGRFSGRQFSNSRSEMNVSTLELGDSALYLCASSSGLAAYTQYFGPGTRLTVL.

The chain combines TRBV12-3 or TRBV12-4 with TRBJ1-5; D is possibly TRBD1 (5 bases). This CDR3 comprises 14 residues. V lost 2 bases and J 9 bases, leaving 14 bases between the germline ends. The DNA for the CDR3 is TGTGCCAGCAGTTTAATGGACACCCTTGGGCCCCAGCATTTT. This codes for CASSLMDTLGPQHF.

Only a few counts were recorded for this clonotype. The J gene is TRBJ2-2, the V gene TRBV7-9, with 9 bases aligning to TRBD2. The CDR3 is 18 residues long. The germline gives CDR1 SEHNR, CDR2 FQNEAQ (reference sequence). V trimming: 2 bases; J trimming: 1 base; junction bases outside the gene matches: 8. The CDR3 is CASSLQHPSGMNTGELFF. In DNA form, the CDR3 reads TGTGCCAGCAGCTTACAACACCCTAGCGGGATGAACACCGGGGAGCTGTTTTTT.

This chain uses TRBV15 with TRBJ2-3, with no clear D. Trimming took off 1 base at V and 6 bases at J, with 5 bases between the two ends. The CDR3 covers 12 residues. The germline gives CDR1 LNHNV, CDR2 YYDKDF (reference sequence). CDR3 region: CATSRGSDTQYF. In nucleotides, the CDR3 is TGTGCCACCAGCAGAGGTTCGGATACGCAGTATTTT.

The sample holds many counts of this clonotype. This chain links TRBV6-1 with TRBJ2-7; D uncertain. This CDR3 region has 14 residues. The germline CDR1 and CDR2 sequences are MNHNS and SASEGT. The germline V and J ends were trimmed by 11 bases and 1 base, with 18 bases remaining between them. The CDR3 loop reads CAAGESGNSYEQYF. As DNA, the CDR3 is TGTGCCGCAGGAGAATCAGGAAATTCCTACGAGCAGTACTTC.

The chain has TRBV7-2 and TRBJ1-2, with D uncertain. Germline assignment: CDR1 SGHTA and CDR2 FQGNSA. V lost 2 bases and J 3 bases, leaving 7 bases between the germline ends. The CDR3 extends over 13 amino acids. CDR3 coding DNA: TGTGCCAGCAGCTTAACAATTGACTATGGCTACACCTTC. Its protein is CASSLTIDYGYTF.

A few counts support this clonotype. The rearrangement uses TRBV6-1 and TRBJ1-2; the D is unclear. The CDR3 sequence is 12 residues long. Between the trimmed V and J ends, which lost 1 base and 7 bases, there was a span of 7 bases. Germline assignment: CDR1 MNHNS and CDR2 SASEGT. The CDR3 loop reads CASSEVPSGYTF. CDR3 DNA sequence: TGTGCCAGCAGTGAAGTACCGAGTGGCTACACCTTC.